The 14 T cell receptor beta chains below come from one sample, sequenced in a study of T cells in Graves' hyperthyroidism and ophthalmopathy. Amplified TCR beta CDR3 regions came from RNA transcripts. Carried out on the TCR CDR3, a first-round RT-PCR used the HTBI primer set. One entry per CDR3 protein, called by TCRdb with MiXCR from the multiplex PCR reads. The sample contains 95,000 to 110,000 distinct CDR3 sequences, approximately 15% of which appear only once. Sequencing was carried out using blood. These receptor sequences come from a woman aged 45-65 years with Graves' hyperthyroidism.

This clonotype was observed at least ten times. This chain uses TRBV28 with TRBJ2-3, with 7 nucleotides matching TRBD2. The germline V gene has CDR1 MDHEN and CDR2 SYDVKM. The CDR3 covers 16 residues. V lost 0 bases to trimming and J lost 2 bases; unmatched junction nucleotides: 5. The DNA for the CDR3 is TGTGCCAGCAGTTTATGGGCTAGCGGAGCCACAGATACGCAGTATTTT. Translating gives CASSLWASGATDTQYF. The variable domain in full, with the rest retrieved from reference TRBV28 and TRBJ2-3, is DVKVTQSSRYLVKRTGEKVFLECVQDMDHENMFWYRQDPGLGLRLIYFSYDVKMKEKGDIPEGYSVSREKKERFSLILESASTNQTSMYLCASSLWASGATDTQYFGPGTRLTVL.

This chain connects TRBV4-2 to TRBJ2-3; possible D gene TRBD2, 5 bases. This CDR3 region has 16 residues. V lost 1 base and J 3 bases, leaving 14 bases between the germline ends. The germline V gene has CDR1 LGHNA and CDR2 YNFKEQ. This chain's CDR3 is CASSQVSLGGTDTQYF. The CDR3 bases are TGTGCCAGCAGCCAAGTTTCTTTAGGCGGGACAGATACGCAGTATTTT.

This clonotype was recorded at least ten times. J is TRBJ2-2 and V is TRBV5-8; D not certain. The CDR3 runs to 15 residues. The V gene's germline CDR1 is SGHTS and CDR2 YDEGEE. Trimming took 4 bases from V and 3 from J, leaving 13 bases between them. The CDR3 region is CASSPAGSYTGELFF. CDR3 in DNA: TGTGCCAGCAGCCCAGCAGGCTCCTACACCGGGGAGCTGTTTTTT. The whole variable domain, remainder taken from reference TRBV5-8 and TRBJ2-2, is EAGVTQSPTHLIKTRGQQATLRCSPISGHTSVYWYQQALGLGLQFLLWYDEGEERNRGNFPPRFSGRQFPNYSSELNVNALELEDSALYLCASSPAGSYTGELFFGEGSRLTVL.

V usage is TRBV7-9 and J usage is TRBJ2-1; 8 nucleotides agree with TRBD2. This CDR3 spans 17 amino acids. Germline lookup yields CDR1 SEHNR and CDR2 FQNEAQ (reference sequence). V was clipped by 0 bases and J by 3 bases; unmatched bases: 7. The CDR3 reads CASSLAGAGGFYNEQFF. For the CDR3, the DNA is TGTGCCAGCAGCTTAGCGGGGGCGGGAGGCTTCTACAATGAGCAGTTCTTC.

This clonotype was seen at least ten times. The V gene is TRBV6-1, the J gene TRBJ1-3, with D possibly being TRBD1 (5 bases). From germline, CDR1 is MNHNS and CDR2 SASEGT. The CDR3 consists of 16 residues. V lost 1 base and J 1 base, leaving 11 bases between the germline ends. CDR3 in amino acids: CASSEVEGLSGNTIYF. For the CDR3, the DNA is TGTGCCAGCAGTGAAGTAGAGGGGTTGTCTGGAAACACCATATATTTT.

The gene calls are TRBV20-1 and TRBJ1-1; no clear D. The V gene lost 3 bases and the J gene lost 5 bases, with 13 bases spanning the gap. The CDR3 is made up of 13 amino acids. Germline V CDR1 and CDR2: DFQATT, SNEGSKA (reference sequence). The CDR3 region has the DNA TGCAGTGCTAGTCCCATTATAGCGACTGAAGCTTTCTTT. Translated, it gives CSASPIIATEAFF.

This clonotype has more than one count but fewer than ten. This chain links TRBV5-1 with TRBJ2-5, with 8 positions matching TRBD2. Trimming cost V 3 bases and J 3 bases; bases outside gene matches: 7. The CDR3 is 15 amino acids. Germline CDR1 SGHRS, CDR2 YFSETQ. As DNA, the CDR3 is TGCGCCAGCAGCTCCCCGGGAGGGTTGGAAGAGACCCAGTACTTC. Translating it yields CASSSPGGLEETQYF.

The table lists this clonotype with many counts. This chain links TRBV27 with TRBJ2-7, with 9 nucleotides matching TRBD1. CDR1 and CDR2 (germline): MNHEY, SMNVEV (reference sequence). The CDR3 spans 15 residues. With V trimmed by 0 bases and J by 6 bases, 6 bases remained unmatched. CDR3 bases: TGTGCCAGCAGTTTATCGGGACAGGGTTGGGTCGAGCAGTACTTC. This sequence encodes CASSLSGQGWVEQYF.

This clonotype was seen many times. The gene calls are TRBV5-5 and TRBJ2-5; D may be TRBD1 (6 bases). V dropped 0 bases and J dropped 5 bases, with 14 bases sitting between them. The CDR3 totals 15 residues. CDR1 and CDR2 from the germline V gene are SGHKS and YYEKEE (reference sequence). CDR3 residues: CASSLGVGGSETQYF. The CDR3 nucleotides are TGTGCCAGCAGCTTGGGCGTAGGGGGAAGCGAGACCCAGTACTTC. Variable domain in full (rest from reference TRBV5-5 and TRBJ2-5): DAGVTQSPTHLIKTRGQQVTLRCSPISGHKSVSWYQQVLGQGPQFIFQYYEKEERGRGNFPDRFSARQFPNYSSELNVNALLLGDSALYLCASSLGVGGSETQYFGPGTRLLVL.

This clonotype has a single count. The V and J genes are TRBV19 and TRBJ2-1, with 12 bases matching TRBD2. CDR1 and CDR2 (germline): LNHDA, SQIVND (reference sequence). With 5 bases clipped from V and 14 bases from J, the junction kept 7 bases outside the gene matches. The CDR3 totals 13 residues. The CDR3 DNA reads TGTGCCAGTAGTTCGACTAGCGGGAGACTCAAGTTCTTC. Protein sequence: CASSSTSGRLKFF.

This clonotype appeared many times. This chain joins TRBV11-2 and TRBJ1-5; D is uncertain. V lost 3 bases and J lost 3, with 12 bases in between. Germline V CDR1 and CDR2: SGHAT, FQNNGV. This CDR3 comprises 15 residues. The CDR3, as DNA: TGTGCCAGCAGCTTGAGGGAAACTGACAATCAGCCCCAGCATTTT. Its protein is CASSLRETDNQPQHF.

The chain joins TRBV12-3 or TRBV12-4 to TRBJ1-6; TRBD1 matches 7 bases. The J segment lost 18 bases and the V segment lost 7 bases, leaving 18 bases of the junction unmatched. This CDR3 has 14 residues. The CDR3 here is CASTPTGSNSAPHF. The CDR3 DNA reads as TGTGCCAGCACCCCGACAGGGAGTAATTCAGCCCCCCACTTT.

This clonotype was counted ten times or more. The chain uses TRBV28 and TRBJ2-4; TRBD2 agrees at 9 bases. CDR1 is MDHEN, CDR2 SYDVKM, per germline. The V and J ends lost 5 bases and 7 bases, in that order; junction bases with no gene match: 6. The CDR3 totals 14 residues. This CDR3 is CASSPRSGRNIQYF. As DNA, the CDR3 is TGTGCCAGCAGTCCGCGGAGCGGGAGGAACATTCAGTACTTC.

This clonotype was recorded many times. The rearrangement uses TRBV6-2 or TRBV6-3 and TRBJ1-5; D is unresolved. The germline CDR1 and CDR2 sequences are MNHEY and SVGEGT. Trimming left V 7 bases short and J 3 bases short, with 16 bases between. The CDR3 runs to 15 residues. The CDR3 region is CASNAQELYNQPQHF. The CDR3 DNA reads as TGTGCCAGCAATGCACAAGAGTTATACAATCAGCCCCAGCATTTT.